This TCR beta chain was found in a study of cytomegalovirus exposure and HLA in healthy donors. Study as a whole: The approximately 120 million unique TCR beta sequences, from 150 million to 200 million T cells, were found by an earlier analysis. From donors who were HLA-typed, an early data release held approximately 80 million unique TCRs.

PCR used 60 Vbeta primers and 13 Jbeta primers. Data came from immunoSEQ multiplex PCR; TCRdb stores just in-frame clones and leaves some out. The sample records approximately 160,000 clones, roughly 65% being singletons. Remarks on this clone: Its antigen is undetermined.

The CDR3 covers 18 residues. The V end lost 2 bases, the J end lost 0 bases, and 17 bases lay between the germline ends. Per germline, CDR1 MDHEN and CDR2 SYDVKM. General study findings and limits: Common viral pathogens (according to a later analysis) appeared linked to several of the most significant clusters.

The genes are TRBV28 and TRBJ2-1; no reliable D call. This TCR came from a man between 18 and 29 years old in good health and CMV-seropositive. Sequenced input: PBMCs. The CDR3, as DNA: TGTGCCAGCAGTTTAAGTCAGTCGCAGGCAATCTCCTACAATGAGCAGTTCTTC. Protein: CASSLSQSQAISYNEQFF.